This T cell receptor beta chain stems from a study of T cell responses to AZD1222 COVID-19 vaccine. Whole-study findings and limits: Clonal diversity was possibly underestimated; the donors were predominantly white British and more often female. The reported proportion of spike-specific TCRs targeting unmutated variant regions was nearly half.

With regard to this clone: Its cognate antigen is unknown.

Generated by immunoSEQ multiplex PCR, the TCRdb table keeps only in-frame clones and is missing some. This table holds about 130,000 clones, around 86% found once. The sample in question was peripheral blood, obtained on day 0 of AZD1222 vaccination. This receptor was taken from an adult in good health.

CDR3 protein: CASSPGQSFYEQYF. The CDR3 DNA reads TGTGCCAGCAGCCCGGGACAGTCCTTCTACGAGCAGTACTTC. The chain carries TRBV7-9 and TRBJ2-7; 7 nucleotides line up with TRBD1. The V gene's germline CDR1 is SEHNR and CDR2 FQNEAQ (reference sequence). This CDR3 is built from 14 residues. V gave up 5 bases and J gave up 3 bases; unmatched junction bases: 7.